This is a list of T cell receptor beta chains from one sample in a study of cytomegalovirus exposure and HLA in healthy donors. The repertoire was sequenced with immunoSEQ multiplex PCR; TCRdb's copy has only in-frame clones and lacks some. The table shows around 200,000 clones, with about 80% occurring only once. The sample consisted of PBMCs. These receptors were obtained from a woman in her twenties or thirties in good health and CMV-seropositive. The CDR3 runs from the conserved cysteine through the conserved F or W. Each record gives: V gene, clone size, D gene, J gene, CDR3 protein, CDR3 DNA. The D gene is left open where the match is weak. The listing skips clone size in some rows; elsewhere it reads once, few, many or a size class.

>TRBV6-5|few|TRBD1|TRBJ2-5
CASSRQGLGETQYF
TGTGCCAGCAGTCGACAGGGATTGGGAGAGACCCAGTACTTC
>TRBV7-2|NA|NA|TRBJ1-1
CASSLVGGNTEAFF
TGTGCCAGCAGCTTAGTGGGGGGGAACACTGAAGCTTTCTTT
>TRBV5-1|NA|NA|TRBJ2-3
CASSLARAPTDTQYF
TGCGCCAGCAGCTTGGCCAGGGCACCCACAGATACGCAGTATTTT
>TRBV29-1|NA|TRBD2|TRBJ2-1
CSATSGGLNEQFF
TGCAGCGCTACTAGCGGGGGGTTAAATGAGCAGTTCTTC
>TRBV6-5|NA|TRBD2|TRBJ2-7
CASRQRDGSYEQYF
TGTGCCAGCAGGCAGCGGGACGGATCCTACGAGCAGTACTTC
>TRBV27|few|NA|TRBJ2-1
CASSHLLVSGYNEQFF
TGTGCCAGCAGTCACCTACTAGTTAGCGGCTACAATGAGCAGTTCTTC
>TRBV9|NA|NA|TRBJ1-2
CASSVGPEVSGYTF
TGTGCCAGCAGCGTAGGGCCTGAAGTGTCGGGCTACACCTTC
>TRBV27|NA|TRBD1|TRBJ1-2
CASSRTGTFPGANGYTF
TGTGCCAGCAGCCGGACAGGGACTTTCCCCGGAGCCAATGGCTACACCTTC
>TRBV5-1|NA|NA|TRBJ2-2
CASSFRESGELFF
TGCGCCAGCAGCTTTCGGGAGTCCGGGGAGCTGTTTTTT
>TRBV5-1|NA|TRBD1|TRBJ2-2
CASTLDRGRTGELFF
TGCGCCAGCACCCTCGACAGGGGGCGCACCGGGGAGCTGTTTTTT
>TRBV4-1|few|NA|TRBJ1-1
CASSLGEGTEAFF
TGCGCCAGCAGCCTGGGGGAGGGCACTGAAGCTTTCTTT
>TRBV18|NA|NA|TRBJ2-7
CASSTPDRGKYEQYF
TGTGCCAGCTCTACACCGGATCGGGGAAAGTACGAGCAGTACTTC
>TRBV15|once|NA|TRBJ1-5
CATSPNSQPQHF
TGTGCCACCAGCCCTAACAGTCAGCCCCAGCATTTT
>TRBV7-2|NA|NA|TRBJ1-6
CASSLDGRESPLHF
TGTGCCAGCAGCTTAGATGGCAGGGAATCACCCCTCCACTTT
>TRBV5-4|few|TRBD2|TRBJ2-3
CASTRGGLATQYF
TGTGCCAGCACCCGGGGGGGGCTGGCTACGCAGTATTTT
>TRBV4-3|NA|TRBD2|TRBJ2-1
CASAQYSGGINEQFF
TGCGCCAGCGCACAATATAGCGGGGGGATCAATGAGCAGTTCTTC